One sample yielded the 5 T cell receptor beta chains listed below, sequenced in a study of T-cell reconstitution after alpha-beta-depleted transplantation in children. Molecular barcoding with unique molecular identifiers was used for the TCRbeta library. From the PCR reads, TCRdb called clonotypes with MiXCR, one entry per CDR3 protein. Counted here are approximately 490,000 distinct CDR3 sequences, about 12% occurring once; the ten biggest clones make up over 5.5%. Specimen: PBMCs from the stem cell graft donor, collected from the stem cell graft. These receptors all stem from a human donor who donated a stem cell graft to a child with combined immunodeficiency.

This chain links TRBV5-4 with TRBJ1-2, with D perhaps TRBD1 (6 bases). Trimming took 3 bases from V and 4 from J, leaving 16 bases between them. Germline CDR1 is SGHNT and CDR2 is YYREEE (reference sequence). This CDR3 region has 15 residues. As DNA, the CDR3 is TGTGCCAGCAGCTCCTACAGGGAATCCCCCTATGGCTACACCTTC. Translation gives CASSSYRESPYGYTF. Full variable domain (remainder filled in from reference TRBV5-4 and TRBJ1-2): ETGVTQSPTHLIKTRGQQVTLRCSSQSGHNTVSWYQQALGQGPQFIFQYYREEENGRGNFPPRFSGLQFPNYSSELNVNALELDDSALYLCASSSYRESPYGYTFGSGTRLTVV.

This clonotype occurred a few times. This chain uses TRBV7-2 with TRBJ2-7; 10 positions match TRBD2. The CDR3 has 15 residues. The J segment lost 3 bases and the V segment lost 5 bases, leaving 7 bases of the junction unmatched. The germline V gene has CDR1 SGHTA and CDR2 FQGNSA. Written as DNA, the CDR3 is TGTGCCAGCAGCCGTAGCGGGAGGTCCTTCTACGAGCAGTACTTC. Encoded protein: CASSRSGRSFYEQYF.

This clonotype was seen many times. The V call is TRBV9, the J call TRBJ2-2; tentative D call: TRBD2 (5 bases). V gave up 0 bases and J gave up 1 base, with 7 bases separating them. The CDR3 totals 15 residues. The germline gives CDR1 SGDLS, CDR2 YYNGEE. This CDR3 reads CASSVDGMNTGELFF. The CDR3 DNA follows: TGTGCCAGCAGCGTAGACGGGATGAACACCGGGGAGCTGTTTTTT.

V gene TRBV6-2 or TRBV6-3 combines with J gene TRBJ2-5; no definite D call. This CDR3 is built from 14 residues. Germline V gives CDR1 MNHEY, CDR2 SVGEGT. V lost 0 bases and J lost 2, with 7 bases in between. The CDR3 is CASSYSWQQETQYF. The CDR3 coding sequence is TGTGCCAGCAGTTACTCGTGGCAGCAAGAGACCCAGTACTTC.

In its sample, this clonotype was seen a few times. The chain joins TRBV4-3 to TRBJ2-1; possibly TRBD2 for D (6 bases). The germline V and J ends were trimmed by 0 bases and 7 bases, with 7 bases remaining between them. The germline gives CDR1 LGHNA, CDR2 YSLEER. The CDR3 loop spans 13 amino acids. The CDR3 coding sequence is TGCGCCAGCAGCCAAGACGGAGGGAATGAGCAGTTCTTC. Encoded protein: CASSQDGGNEQFF.